One and the same sample provided the 30 T cell receptor beta chains below, sequenced in a study of blood T cell repertoires in COVID-19. Only in-frame clones appear in the TCRdb table, and some are missing; sequencing was by immunoSEQ multiplex PCR. The sample holds 180,000 or so clones; more than 70% are singletons and the top ten take roughly 2.5%. Sequenced input: peripheral blood. These receptors were collected from a man aged 40-49 years with active or convalescent COVID-19.

This clone was observed once. This sequence joins TRBV5-1 and TRBJ1-1, with 9 bases identical to TRBD1. The trim removed 3 bases at V and 5 bases at J, leaving 5 bases unmatched. Germline CDR1 reads SGHRS; CDR2 reads YFSETQ. The CDR3 is made up of 14 amino acids. The CDR3 nucleotides read TGCGCCAGCAGCTCCGGACAGGGGAGGACTGAAGCTTTCTTT. Its translation: CASSSGQGRTEAFF.

The V and J genes are TRBV30 and TRBJ2-1; 9 bases are shared with TRBD1. CDR3 length: 17 amino acids. V dropped 3 bases and J dropped 6; count of bases not matched to a gene: 15. The germline V gene encodes CDR1 GTSNPN and CDR2 SVGIG (reference sequence). This chain's CDR3 is CAWSEKGLRDRVNEQFF. The CDR3 region has the DNA TGTGCCTGGAGCGAGAAAGGTTTGAGGGACAGGGTCAATGAGCAGTTCTTC.

The chain is built from TRBV13 and TRBJ1-3; 7 nucleotides align to TRBD1. CDR1 and CDR2 (germline): PRHDT, FYEKMQ (reference sequence). V lost 0 bases to trimming and J lost 4 bases; unmatched junction nucleotides: 0. This CDR3 has 14 amino acids. The CDR3 nucleotides read TGTGCCAGCAGCTTAGGGGGACAGGGAAACACCATATATTTT. Translation: CASSLGGQGNTIYF.

The chain links TRBV9 to TRBJ2-5; D is possibly TRBD1 (6 bases). The germline V gene has CDR1 SGDLS and CDR2 YYNGEE. This CDR3 is built from 15 residues. The V and J ends lost 0 bases and 2 bases respectively, with 11 bases between them. This CDR3 reads CASSVAPDRQETQYF. CDR3 DNA sequence: TGTGCCAGCAGCGTAGCTCCGGACAGACAAGAGACCCAGTACTTC. The entire variable domain, with the rest obtained from reference TRBV9 and TRBJ2-5, is as follows: DSGVTQTPKHLITATGQRVTLRCSPRSGDLSVYWYQQSLDQGLQFLIQYYNGEERAKGNILERFSAQQFPDLHSELNLSSLELGDSALYFCASSVAPDRQETQYFGPGTRLLVL.

The chain has TRBV6-5 and TRBJ1-5; D unclear. The V gene's germline CDR1 is MNHEY and CDR2 SVGAGI. CDR3 length equals 13 residues. With 4 bases removed from V and 1 base from J, the gap between germline ends came to 5 bases. The CDR3 nucleotides are TGTGCCAGCAGTTCCGGGAGCAATCAGCCCCAGCATTTT. It yields the protein CASSSGSNQPQHF.

This chain joins TRBV28 and TRBJ2-7; possible D gene TRBD2, 5 bases. This CDR3 region has 11 residues. Germline V lookup: CDR1 MDHEN, CDR2 SYDVKM. The V end was cut by 4 bases, the J end by 6 bases, with 7 bases between. DNA of the CDR3: TGTGCCAGCAGTTCAAGCGGCGAGCAGTACTTC. This translates into CASSSSGEQYF.

The chain uses TRBV30 and TRBJ1-5, with D perhaps TRBD1 (5 bases). From germline, CDR1 is GTSNPN and CDR2 SVGIG (reference sequence). CDR3 size: 15 residues. V shed 2 bases and J shed 5 bases, with 16 bases lying between them. CDR3 sequence: CAWSLRTGVDQPQHF. The CDR3 DNA reads as TGTGCCTGGAGTTTGAGGACGGGGGTAGATCAGCCCCAGCATTTT.

This chain connects TRBV3-1 (or the pseudogene TRBV3-2) to TRBJ1-6; TRBD1 is a possible D gene (5 bases). The CDR3 is 14 amino acids. Trimming took 6 bases from V and 7 from J, leaving 13 bases between them. Per germline, CDR1 LGHDT and CDR2 YNNKEL (reference sequence). The CDR3 sequence: CASRTRERNSPLHF. CDR3 nucleotides: TGTGCCAGCAGAACCAGGGAAAGAAATTCACCCCTCCACTTT.

This chain uses TRBV3-1 (or the pseudogene TRBV3-2) with TRBJ2-3; unclear D gene. This CDR3 is built from 16 residues. Per germline, CDR1 LGHDT and CDR2 YNNKEL (reference sequence). The V and J ends lost 4 bases and 7 bases respectively, with 21 bases between them. The CDR3 here is CASSPSRSLVINTQYF. The CDR3 nucleotides read TGTGCCAGCAGCCCGTCTAGAAGTCTAGTTATAAATACGCAGTATTTT.

This chain uses TRBV6-2 or TRBV6-3 with TRBJ2-1; TRBD1 matches at 11 bases. The V gene's germline CDR1 is MNHEY and CDR2 SVGEGT. The CDR3 runs 15 residues. Trimming cost V 6 bases and J 2 bases; bases outside gene matches: 3. Here the CDR3 DNA reads TGTGCCAGCAGCTGGACAGGGGGCCCCTACAATGAGCAGTTCTTC. Protein: CASSWTGGPYNEQFF.

In nucleotides, the CDR3 is TGTGCCAGCATCCCAGGGGGCACGGCTATGAACACTGAAGCTTTCTTT. Its translation is CASIPGGTAMNTEAFF. V usage is TRBV19 and J usage is TRBJ1-1; 8 nucleotides line up with TRBD1. The CDR3 contains 16 residues. V shed 9 bases and J 0 bases; nucleotides not matched to a gene: 12. Germline loops: CDR1 LNHDA, CDR2 SQIVND (reference sequence).

This rearrangement joins TRBV9 to TRBJ1-2, with 7 bases aligning to TRBD1. From germline, CDR1 is SGDLS and CDR2 YYNGEE. The J segment lost 3 bases and the V segment lost 0 bases, leaving 5 bases of the junction unmatched. CDR3 length equals 15 residues. The CDR3 DNA sequence: TGTGCCAGCAGCGTAGGGTCAGGGGGTGACTATGGCTACACCTTC. Residues: CASSVGSGGDYGYTF.

The V and J genes are TRBV18 and TRBJ1-3; 7 nucleotides align to TRBD1. Trimming at V came to 4 bases and at J to 0 bases, leaving 6 bases not matched to a gene. Germline V gene sequence: CDR1 KGHSH, CDR2 LQKENI. The CDR3 spans 16 residues. The CDR3 nucleotides are TGTGCCAGCTCACGACGGACAGGCCCCTCTGGAAACACCATATATTTT. Protein: CASSRRTGPSGNTIYF.

A word on this clone: Other DNA sequences in the same sample also yield this CDR3. The chain couples TRBV30 to TRBJ1-4; 10 bases align to TRBD1. The CDR3 consists of 14 residues. CDR1 is GTSNPN, CDR2 SVGIG, per germline (reference sequence). V dropped 2 bases and J dropped 5; count of bases not matched to a gene: 2. The CDR3 sequence is CAWSLGQGNEKLFF. The CDR3 DNA is TGTGCCTGGAGTTTGGGACAGGGGAATGAAAAACTGTTTTTT.

The J gene is TRBJ1-5, the V gene TRBV2; 7 nucleotides align to TRBD1. Germline V gene data show CDR1 as SNHLY and CDR2 as FYNNEI. With 5 bases clipped from V and 5 bases from J, the junction kept 9 bases outside the gene matches. This CDR3 spans 15 amino acids. CDR3 protein: CASSKTGDGDQPQHF. In DNA, the CDR3 is TGTGCCAGCAGTAAAACAGGGGATGGCGATCAGCCCCAGCATTTT.

In its sample, this clone was seen once. The J gene is TRBJ2-1, the V gene TRBV4-2, with 9 bases that match TRBD1. This CDR3 has 15 amino acids. J gave up 5 bases and V 4 bases, and 6 bases lay outside the gene matches. CDR1 LGHNA and CDR2 YNFKEQ come from the germline V gene. The CDR3 nucleotides read TGTGCCAGCAGCCCGGGACAGGGAAGCGACAATGAGCAGTTCTTC. This gives the protein CASSPGQGSDNEQFF.

The V gene is TRBV24-1, the J gene TRBJ1-6; TRBD1 might be the D (5 bases). The CDR3 consists of 16 residues. The V gene's germline CDR1 is KGHDR and CDR2 SFDVKD. V lost 1 base and J lost 8, with 14 bases in between. Here the CDR3 DNA reads TGTGCCACCAGTGATTTAGGCGGGACCCACCATTCACCCCTCCACTTT. Amino acid sequence: CATSDLGGTHHSPLHF.

This clone was observed a few times. The CDR3 sequence is CASSPSPEYGYTF. The CDR3 nucleotides are TGTGCCAGCAGCCCCTCGCCGGAGTATGGCTACACCTTC. The chain has TRBV7-3 and TRBJ1-2; no definite D call. Germline CDR1 is SGHTA and CDR2 is FQGTGA. The CDR3 extends over 13 amino acids. V was pared by 5 bases and J by 5 bases, with 12 bases between.

The gene calls are TRBV2 and TRBJ1-1; D is possibly TRBD1 (6 bases). Germline CDR1 and CDR2: SNHLY and FYNNEI. With 4 bases removed from V and 4 bases from J, the gap between germline ends came to 10 bases. The length of the CDR3 is 13 residues. CDR3 coding DNA: TGTGCCAGCAGTGGGGGGCTCGGCACTGAAGCTTTCTTT. The encoded protein is CASSGGLGTEAFF.

The chain is built from TRBV28 and TRBJ1-2; TRBD1 is a possible D gene (5 bases). This CDR3 contains 14 residues. From germline, CDR1 is MDHEN and CDR2 SYDVKM. V lost 5 bases, J lost 2 bases, and 12 bases lay in between. The CDR3 sequence is CASSPPGMNYGYTF. In DNA, the CDR3 is TGTGCCAGCAGTCCCCCAGGGATGAACTATGGCTACACCTTC.

This chain joins TRBV4-3 and TRBJ1-2; 8 bases fit TRBD1. The V gene's germline CDR1 is LGHNA and CDR2 YSLEER. The CDR3 runs to 18 residues. Trimming removed 2 bases from V and 0 bases from J; junction bases left unmatched: 11. CDR3 loop: CASSQPKTGDHPNYGYTF. The DNA for the CDR3 is TGCGCCAGCAGCCAACCCAAGACAGGGGACCACCCTAACTATGGCTACACCTTC.

The CDR3: CASSLTEDYGYTF. DNA for the CDR3: TGTGCCAGCAGTCTTACAGAAGACTATGGCTACACCTTC. The chain couples TRBV12-3 or TRBV12-4 to TRBJ1-2; D gene ambiguous. The CDR3 has 13 residues. Between the trimmed V and J ends, which lost 5 bases and 3 bases, there was a span of 10 bases.

The V and J genes are TRBV6-5 and TRBJ1-4, with D possibly TRBD1 on 6 matching bases. V lost 7 bases and J lost 7, with 16 bases in between. The germline V gene encodes CDR1 MNHEY and CDR2 SVGAGI. The length of the CDR3 is 14 residues. This chain's CDR3 is CASNPQGSREKLFF. The CDR3 DNA reads TGTGCCAGCAACCCACAGGGAAGTCGTGAAAAACTGTTTTTT.

The rearrangement links TRBV7-2 to TRBJ2-7; 10 nucleotides match TRBD1. CDR1 and CDR2 from the germline V gene are SGHTA and FQGNSA. The CDR3 has 15 amino acids. V lost 4 bases, J lost 2 bases, and 5 bases stayed unmatched. CDR3 protein: CASSYPGTGAYEQYF. The CDR3 bases are TGTGCCAGCAGCTATCCCGGGACAGGGGCCTACGAGCAGTACTTC.

V and J are TRBV3-1 (or the pseudogene TRBV3-2) and TRBJ2-1, with D maybe TRBD2 (6 bases). The germline gives CDR1 LGHDT, CDR2 YNNKEL (reference sequence). This CDR3 comprises 14 residues. The germline V and J ends were trimmed by 5 bases and 7 bases, with 15 bases remaining between them. DNA of the CDR3: TGTGCCAGCAGCTCGTTAGGAGGGGTTAATGAGCAGTTCTTC. Its translation: CASSSLGGVNEQFF.

This clone was recorded a few times. The gene calls are TRBV2 and TRBJ1-5, with 10 bases aligning to TRBD1. V lost 7 bases, J lost 5 bases, and 5 bases stayed unmatched. The CDR3 consists of 14 residues. The V gene's germline CDR1 is SNHLY and CDR2 FYNNEI. CDR3 residues: CASNPDRGDQPQHF. DNA of the CDR3: TGTGCCAGCAACCCGGACAGGGGGGATCAGCCCCAGCATTTT.

The chain combines TRBV7-9 with TRBJ1-6; a weak D match, TRBD1 (5 bases). The CDR3 has 14 residues. The germline V gene encodes CDR1 SEHNR and CDR2 FQNEAQ (reference sequence). Deletions cut 1 base from V and 7 bases from J, with 8 bases between. This CDR3 reads CASSLEQGNSPLHF. Here the CDR3 DNA reads TGTGCCAGCAGCTTAGAGCAGGGAAATTCACCCCTCCACTTT.

The gene calls are TRBV5-1 and TRBJ1-5; 7 bases are a match to TRBD1. V was pared by 2 bases and J by 6 bases, with 5 bases of the junction left unmatched. The CDR3 totals 14 residues. Germline V gene data show CDR1 as SGHRS and CDR2 as YFSETQ. CDR3 coding DNA: TGCGCCAGCAGCTTACGCAGGGGGTTTCAGCCCCAGCATTTT. Translating gives CASSLRRGFQPQHF.

V gene TRBV24-1 combines with J gene TRBJ1-6; 7 bases line up with TRBD1. There are 20 residues in the CDR3. With 9 bases clipped from V and 0 bases from J, the junction kept 19 bases outside the gene matches. Germline CDR1 reads KGHDR; CDR2 reads SFDVKD. CDR3 in amino acids: CATPEKNDREKSSYNSPLHF. In nucleotides, the CDR3 is TGTGCCACCCCCGAAAAAAACGACAGGGAGAAGAGCTCCTATAATTCACCCCTCCACTTT.

The chain has TRBV6-6 and TRBJ2-1, with 13 positions matching TRBD2. V shed 6 bases and J 6 bases; nucleotides not matched to a gene: 5. The CDR3 consists of 15 residues. Germline assignment: CDR1 MNHNY and CDR2 SVGAGI (reference sequence). The CDR3 sequence is CASRAGTSGVNEQFF. CDR3 in DNA: TGTGCCAGCAGGGCCGGGACTAGCGGGGTCAATGAGCAGTTCTTC.